This T cell receptor (beta chain) was documented in a study of blood T cell repertoires in COVID-19. Study context: Spain, Italy and the United States supplied samples that represented acute and convalescent COVID-19.

This clone came up once. Trimming stripped 4 bases from V and 4 bases from J, with 11 bases between. Germline V lookup: CDR1 SNHLY, CDR2 FYNNEI. The CDR3 spans 14 residues. The method was immunoSEQ multiplex PCR; TCRdb's version includes in-frame clones alone and lacks a portion of them. Of 25,000 to 35,000 clones listed, roughly 88% are singletons. The TCR was taken from a man aged 55-75 years with COVID-19, enrolled during active disease. The chain combines TRBV2 with TRBJ1-5; perhaps TRBD1 as D (6 bases). Sequencing input: peripheral blood. In nucleotides, the CDR3 is TGTGCCAGCAGTGCTACAGGGTTTAATCAGCCCCAGCATTTT. Its protein is CASSATGFNQPQHF.